The present T cell receptor beta chain was sequenced within a study of blood T cell repertoires in COVID-19. Looking at the study overall: Samples taken during acute and convalescent COVID-19 were collected in the United States, Italy and Spain.

Looked up from germline, CDR1 is SGHVS and CDR2 is FQNEAQ. The CDR3 contains 16 residues. V was pared by 2 bases and J by 0 bases, with 10 bases between. Sequencing used immunoSEQ multiplex PCR; TCRdb keeps in-frame clones, though not all of them. The sample consists of about 350,000 clones, around 90% of them appearing once. Seattle-derived patients entered the study during active infection and were followed longitudinally. J is TRBJ2-2 and V is TRBV7-8; D is uncertain. The TCR was taken from a woman aged 60-75 years with COVID-19, enrolled during active disease. The sequencing input was peripheral blood. The DNA for the CDR3 is TGTGCCAGCAGCTTACTGGTAGAAGCGAACACCGGGGAGCTGTTTTTT. Amino acids: CASSLLVEANTGELFF.